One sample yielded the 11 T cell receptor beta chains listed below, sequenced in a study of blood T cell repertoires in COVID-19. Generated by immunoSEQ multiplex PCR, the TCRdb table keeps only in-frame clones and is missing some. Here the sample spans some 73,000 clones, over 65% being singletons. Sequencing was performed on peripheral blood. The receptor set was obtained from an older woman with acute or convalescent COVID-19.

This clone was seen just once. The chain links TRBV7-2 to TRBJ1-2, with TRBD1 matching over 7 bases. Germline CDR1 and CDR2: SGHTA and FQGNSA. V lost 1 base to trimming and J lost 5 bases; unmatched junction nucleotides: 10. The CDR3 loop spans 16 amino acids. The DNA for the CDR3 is TGTGCCAGCAGCTTAGGCCCACAGGGGAAGGGGTATGGCTACACCTTC. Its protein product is CASSLGPQGKGYGYTF.

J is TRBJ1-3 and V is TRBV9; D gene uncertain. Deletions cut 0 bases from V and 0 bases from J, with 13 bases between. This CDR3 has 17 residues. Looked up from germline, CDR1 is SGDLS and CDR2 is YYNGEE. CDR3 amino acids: CASSVVPGRDSGNTIYF. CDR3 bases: TGTGCCAGCAGCGTAGTCCCAGGCCGCGACTCTGGAAACACCATATATTTT.

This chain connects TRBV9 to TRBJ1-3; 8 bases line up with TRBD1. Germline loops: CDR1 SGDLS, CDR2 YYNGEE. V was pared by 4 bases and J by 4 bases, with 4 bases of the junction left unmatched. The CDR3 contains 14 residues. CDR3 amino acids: CASSMAGGGNTIYF. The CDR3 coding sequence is TGTGCCAGCAGCATGGCAGGGGGCGGAAACACCATATATTTT.

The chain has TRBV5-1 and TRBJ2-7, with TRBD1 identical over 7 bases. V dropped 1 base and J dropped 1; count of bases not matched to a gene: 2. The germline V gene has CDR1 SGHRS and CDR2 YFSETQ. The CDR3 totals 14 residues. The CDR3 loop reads CASSLRGQSYEQYF. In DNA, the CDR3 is TGCGCCAGCAGCTTGAGGGGACAGTCCTACGAGCAGTACTTC.

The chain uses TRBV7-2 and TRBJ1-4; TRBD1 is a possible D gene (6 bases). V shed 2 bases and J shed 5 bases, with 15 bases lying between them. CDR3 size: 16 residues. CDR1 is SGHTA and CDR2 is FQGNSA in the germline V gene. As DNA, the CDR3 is TGTGCCAGCAGCTTAACTTCGACAGGCCCAAATGAAAAACTGTTTTTT. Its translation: CASSLTSTGPNEKLFF.

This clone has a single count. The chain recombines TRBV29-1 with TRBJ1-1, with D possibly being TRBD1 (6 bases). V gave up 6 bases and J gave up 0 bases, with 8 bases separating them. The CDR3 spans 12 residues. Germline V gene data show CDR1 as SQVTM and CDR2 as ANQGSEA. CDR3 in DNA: TGCAGCGTGGGGGGGCTGAACACTGAAGCTTTCTTT. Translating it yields CSVGGLNTEAFF.

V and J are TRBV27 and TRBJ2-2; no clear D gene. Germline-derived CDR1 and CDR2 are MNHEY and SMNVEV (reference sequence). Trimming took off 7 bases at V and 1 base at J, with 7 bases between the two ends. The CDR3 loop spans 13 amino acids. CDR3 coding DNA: TGTGCCAGCAAACAGTTGAACACCGGGGAGCTGTTTTTT. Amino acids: CASKQLNTGELFF.

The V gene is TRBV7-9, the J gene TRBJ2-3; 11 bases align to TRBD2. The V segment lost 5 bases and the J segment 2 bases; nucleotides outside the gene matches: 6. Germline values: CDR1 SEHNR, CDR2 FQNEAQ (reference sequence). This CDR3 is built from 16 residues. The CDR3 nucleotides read TGTGCCAGCAGCCCACAGACTAGCGGGGACACAGATACGCAGTATTTT. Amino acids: CASSPQTSGDTDTQYF.

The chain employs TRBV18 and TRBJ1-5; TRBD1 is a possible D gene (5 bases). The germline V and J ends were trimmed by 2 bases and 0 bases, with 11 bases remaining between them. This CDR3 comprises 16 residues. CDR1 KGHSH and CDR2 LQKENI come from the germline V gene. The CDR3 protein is CASSPTGKNSNQPQHF. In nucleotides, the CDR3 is TGTGCCAGCTCACCAACAGGCAAGAATAGCAATCAGCCCCAGCATTTT.

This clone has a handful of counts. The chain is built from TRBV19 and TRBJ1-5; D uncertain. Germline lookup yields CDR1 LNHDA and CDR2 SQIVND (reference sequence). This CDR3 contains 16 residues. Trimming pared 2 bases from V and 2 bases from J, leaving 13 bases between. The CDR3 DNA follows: TGTGCCAGTAGTATATCGGTATTGGGAGGCAATCAGCCCCAGCATTTT. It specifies CASSISVLGGNQPQHF.

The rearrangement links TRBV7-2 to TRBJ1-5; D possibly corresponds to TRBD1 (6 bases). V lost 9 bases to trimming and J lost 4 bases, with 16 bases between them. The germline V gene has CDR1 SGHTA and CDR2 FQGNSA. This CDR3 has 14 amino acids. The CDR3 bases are TGTGCCAGTGGACAGTCGTCTTCAAATCAGCCCCAGCATTTT. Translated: CASGQSSSNQPQHF.